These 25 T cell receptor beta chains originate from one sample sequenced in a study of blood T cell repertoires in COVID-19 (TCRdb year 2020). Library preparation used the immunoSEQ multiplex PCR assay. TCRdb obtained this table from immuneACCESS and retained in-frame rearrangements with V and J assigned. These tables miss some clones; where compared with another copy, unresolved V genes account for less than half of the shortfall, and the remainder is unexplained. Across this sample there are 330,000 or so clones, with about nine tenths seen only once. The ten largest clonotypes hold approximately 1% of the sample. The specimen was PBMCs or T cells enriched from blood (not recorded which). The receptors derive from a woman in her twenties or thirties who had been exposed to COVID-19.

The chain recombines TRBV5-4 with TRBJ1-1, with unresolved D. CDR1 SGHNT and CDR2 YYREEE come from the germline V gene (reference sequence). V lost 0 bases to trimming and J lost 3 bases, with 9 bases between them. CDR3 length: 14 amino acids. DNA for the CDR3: TGTGCCAGCAGCTTGGAAACTCGGGACACTGAAGCTTTCTTT. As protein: CASSLETRDTEAFF.

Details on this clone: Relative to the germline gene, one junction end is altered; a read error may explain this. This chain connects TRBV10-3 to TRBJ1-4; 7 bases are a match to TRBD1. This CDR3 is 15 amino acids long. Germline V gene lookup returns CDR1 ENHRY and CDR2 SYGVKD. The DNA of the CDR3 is TGTGCCATCAGTGAGACGGACAGGACTAAGGAAAAACTGTTTTTT. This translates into CAISETDRTKEKLFF.

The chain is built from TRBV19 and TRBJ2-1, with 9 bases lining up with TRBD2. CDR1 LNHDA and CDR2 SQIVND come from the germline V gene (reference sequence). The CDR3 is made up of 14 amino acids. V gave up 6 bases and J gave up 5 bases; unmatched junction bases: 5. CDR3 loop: CASRISGSHNEQFF. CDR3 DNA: TGTGCCAGTAGGATTAGCGGGAGCCACAATGAGCAGTTCTTC.

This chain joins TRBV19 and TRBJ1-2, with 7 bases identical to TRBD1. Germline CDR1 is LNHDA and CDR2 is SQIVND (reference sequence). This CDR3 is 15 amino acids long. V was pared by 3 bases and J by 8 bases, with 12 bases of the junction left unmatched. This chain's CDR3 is CASSIPGTANRGYTF. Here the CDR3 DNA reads TGTGCCAGTAGTATTCCCGGGACAGCCAACCGGGGCTACACCTTC.

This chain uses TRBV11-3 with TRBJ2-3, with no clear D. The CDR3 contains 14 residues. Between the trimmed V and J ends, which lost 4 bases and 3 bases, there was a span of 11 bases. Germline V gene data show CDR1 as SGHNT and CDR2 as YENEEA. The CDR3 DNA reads TGTGCCAGCAGCTCCTACACCGGGACAGATACGCAGTATTTT. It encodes CASSSYTGTDTQYF.

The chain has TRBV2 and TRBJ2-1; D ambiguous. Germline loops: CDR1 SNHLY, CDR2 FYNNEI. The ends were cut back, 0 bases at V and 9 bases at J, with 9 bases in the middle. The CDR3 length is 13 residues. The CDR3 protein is CASSEASYGEQFF. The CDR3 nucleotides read TGTGCCAGCAGTGAAGCCTCTTACGGTGAGCAGTTCTTC.

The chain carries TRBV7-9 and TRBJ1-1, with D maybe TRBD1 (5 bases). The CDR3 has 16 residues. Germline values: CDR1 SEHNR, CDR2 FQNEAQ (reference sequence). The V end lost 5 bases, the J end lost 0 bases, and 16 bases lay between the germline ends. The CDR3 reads CASSPRGVALNTEAFF. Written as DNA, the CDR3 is TGTGCCAGCAGCCCTCGGGGGGTGGCGTTGAACACTGAAGCTTTCTTT. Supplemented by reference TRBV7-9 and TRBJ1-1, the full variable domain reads DTGVSQNPRHKITKRGQNVTFRCDPISEHNRLYWYRQTLGQGPEFLTYFQNEAQLEKSRLLSDRFSAERPKGSFSTLEIQRTEQGDSAMYLCASSPRGVALNTEAFFGQGTRLTVV.

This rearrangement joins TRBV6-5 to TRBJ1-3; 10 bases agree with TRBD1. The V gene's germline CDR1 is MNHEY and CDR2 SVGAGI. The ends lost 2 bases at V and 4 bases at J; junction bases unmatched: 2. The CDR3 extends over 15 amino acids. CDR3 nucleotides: TGTGCCAGCAGTTACGGGACAGGGGAGGGAAACACCATATATTTT. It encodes CASSYGTGEGNTIYF.

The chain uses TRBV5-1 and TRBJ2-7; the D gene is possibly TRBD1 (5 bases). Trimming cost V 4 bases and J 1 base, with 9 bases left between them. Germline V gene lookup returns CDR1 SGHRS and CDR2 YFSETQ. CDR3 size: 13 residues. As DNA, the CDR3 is TGCGCCAGCAGCGGGGCGGATTCCTACGAGCAGTACTTC. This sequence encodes CASSGADSYEQYF.

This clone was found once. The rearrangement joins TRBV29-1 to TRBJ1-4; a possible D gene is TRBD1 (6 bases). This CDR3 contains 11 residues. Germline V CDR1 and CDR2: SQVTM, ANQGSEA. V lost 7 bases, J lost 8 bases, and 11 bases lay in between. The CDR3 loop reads CSALTGEKLFF. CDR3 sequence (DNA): TGCAGCGCCTTGACAGGCGAAAAACTGTTTTTT.

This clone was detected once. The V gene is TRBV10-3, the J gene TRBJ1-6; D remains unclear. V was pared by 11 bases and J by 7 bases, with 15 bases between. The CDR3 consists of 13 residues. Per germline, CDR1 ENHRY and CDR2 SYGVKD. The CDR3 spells CASQTVTNSPLHF. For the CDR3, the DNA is TGTGCCTCACAGACGGTTACCAATTCACCCCTCCACTTT.

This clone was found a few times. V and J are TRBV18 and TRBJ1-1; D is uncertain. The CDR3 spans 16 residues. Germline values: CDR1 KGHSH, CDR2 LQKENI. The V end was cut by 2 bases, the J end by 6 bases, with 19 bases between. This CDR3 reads CASSPSEAFEHSEAFF. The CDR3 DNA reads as TGTGCCAGCTCACCATCGGAGGCGTTTGAACACTCTGAAGCTTTCTTT.

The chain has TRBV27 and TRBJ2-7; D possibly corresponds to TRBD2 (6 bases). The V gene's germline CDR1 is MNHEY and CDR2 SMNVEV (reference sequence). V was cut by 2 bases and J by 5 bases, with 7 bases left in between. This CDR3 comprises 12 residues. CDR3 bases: TGTGCCAGCAGTTTAGGAGGGCACGAGCAGTACTTC. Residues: CASSLGGHEQYF.

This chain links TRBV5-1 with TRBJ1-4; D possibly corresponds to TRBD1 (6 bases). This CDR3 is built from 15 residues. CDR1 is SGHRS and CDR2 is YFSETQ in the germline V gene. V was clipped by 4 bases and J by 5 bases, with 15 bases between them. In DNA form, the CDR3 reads TGCGCCAGCAGCGGTGGACGAAGGGGGAATGAAAAACTGTTTTTT. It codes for CASSGGRRGNEKLFF.

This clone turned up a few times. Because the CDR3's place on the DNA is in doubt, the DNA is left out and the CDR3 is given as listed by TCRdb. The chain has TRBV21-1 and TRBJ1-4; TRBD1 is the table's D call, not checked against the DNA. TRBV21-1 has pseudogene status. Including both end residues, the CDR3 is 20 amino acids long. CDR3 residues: CASSKVGMGTGGASEEKLFF.

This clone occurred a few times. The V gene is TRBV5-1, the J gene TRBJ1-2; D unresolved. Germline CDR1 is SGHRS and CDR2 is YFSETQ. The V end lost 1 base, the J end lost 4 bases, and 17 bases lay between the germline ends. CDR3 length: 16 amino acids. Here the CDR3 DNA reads TGCGCCAGCAGCTTGTATACAAGTGACAAAACCTATGGCTACACCTTC. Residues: CASSLYTSDKTYGYTF.

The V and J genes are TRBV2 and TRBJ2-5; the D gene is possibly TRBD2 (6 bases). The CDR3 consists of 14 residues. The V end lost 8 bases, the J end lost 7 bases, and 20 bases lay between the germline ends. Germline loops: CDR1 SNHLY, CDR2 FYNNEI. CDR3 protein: CASSPLAPLGTQYF. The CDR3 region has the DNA TGTGCCAGCTCCCCACTAGCTCCCTTAGGGACCCAGTACTTC.

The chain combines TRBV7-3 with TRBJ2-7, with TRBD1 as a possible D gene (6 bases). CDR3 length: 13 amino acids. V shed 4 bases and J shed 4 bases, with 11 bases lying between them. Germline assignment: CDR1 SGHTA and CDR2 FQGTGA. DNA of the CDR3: TGTGCCAGCAGCTCCTATACAGGGTACGAGCAGTACTTC. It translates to CASSSYTGYEQYF.

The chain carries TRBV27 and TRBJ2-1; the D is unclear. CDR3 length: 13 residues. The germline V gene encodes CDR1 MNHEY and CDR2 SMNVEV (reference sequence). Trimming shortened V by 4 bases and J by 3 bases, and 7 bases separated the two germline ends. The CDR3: CASSWARYNEQFF. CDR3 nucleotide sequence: TGTGCCAGCAGTTGGGCCCGCTACAATGAGCAGTTCTTC.

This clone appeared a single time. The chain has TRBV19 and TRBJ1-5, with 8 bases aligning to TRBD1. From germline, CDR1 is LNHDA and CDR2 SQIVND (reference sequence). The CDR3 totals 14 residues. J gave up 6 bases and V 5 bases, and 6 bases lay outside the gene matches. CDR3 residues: CASSLRQGFQPQHF. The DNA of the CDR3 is TGTGCCAGTAGTCTTAGACAGGGGTTTCAGCCCCAGCATTTT.

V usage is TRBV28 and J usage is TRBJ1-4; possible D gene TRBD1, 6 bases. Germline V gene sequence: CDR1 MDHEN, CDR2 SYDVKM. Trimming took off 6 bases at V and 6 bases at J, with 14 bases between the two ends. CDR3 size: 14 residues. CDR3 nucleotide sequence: TGTGCCAGCAGCTCAGAGGGGGGGGATGAAAAACTGTTTTTT. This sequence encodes CASSSEGGDEKLFF.

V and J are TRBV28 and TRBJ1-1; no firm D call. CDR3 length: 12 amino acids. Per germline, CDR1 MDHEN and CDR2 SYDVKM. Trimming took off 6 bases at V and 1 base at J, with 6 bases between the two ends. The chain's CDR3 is CASRAPNTEAFF. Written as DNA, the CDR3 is TGTGCCAGCAGGGCCCCGAACACTGAAGCTTTCTTT.

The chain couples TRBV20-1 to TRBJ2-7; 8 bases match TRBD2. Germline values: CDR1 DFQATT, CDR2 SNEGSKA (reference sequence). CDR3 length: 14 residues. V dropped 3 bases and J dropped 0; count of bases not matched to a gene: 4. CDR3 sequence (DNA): TGCAGTGCTAGTTTTAGCGGGGACTCCTACGAGCAGTACTTC. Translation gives CSASFSGDSYEQYF.

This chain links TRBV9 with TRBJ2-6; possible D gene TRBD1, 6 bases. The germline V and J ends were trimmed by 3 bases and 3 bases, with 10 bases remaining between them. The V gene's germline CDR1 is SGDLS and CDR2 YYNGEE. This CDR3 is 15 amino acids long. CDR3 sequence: CASSAGTLGANVLTF. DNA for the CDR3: TGTGCCAGCAGCGCAGGGACACTTGGGGCCAACGTCCTGACTTTC.

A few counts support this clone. This CDR3 reads CASSQRAGAGNEQFF. Written as DNA, the CDR3 is TGCGCCAGCAGTCAAAGGGCGGGAGCGGGCAATGAGCAGTTCTTC. The chain links TRBV23-1 to TRBJ2-1; TRBD2 agrees at 7 bases. TRBV23-1 is an ORF for which the function is uncertain. V trimming: 2 bases; J trimming: 6 bases; junction bases outside the gene matches: 7. The CDR3 is 15 amino acids.